The entry below describes one T cell receptor (beta chain). The target of this receptor is not known. A junction end diverges from the germline sequence, so it may reflect a read error. Each collaborating institution followed its own protocols to collect whole blood in K2EDTA tubes. Collaborator samples were shipped for TCRbeta analysis as frozen whole blood, isolated PBMCs, or DNA extracted from either sample type. The sample belongs to a study of blood T cell repertoires in COVID-19 (TCRdb year 2020). For the wider study: Collaborator samples came from the United States, Italy and Spain and covered acute and convalescent phases of COVID-19. The material from the prospective study consisted of cDNA or gDNA derived from T cells, B-cell-depleted T cells, or PBMCs. Subjects who had been exposed to COVID-19, were actively infected with it, or had recovered from it provided the deeply sampled blood TCRbeta repertoires that made up the dataset. The repertoires were released in a freely available public database intended as a resource for research on the immune response to SARS-CoV-2. Samples were obtained from the ongoing ImmuneRACE study (first 160 participants) and from about 1,300 subjects provided by 6 global collaborators. The sample metadata nearly always contained a de-identified subject ID, COVID-19 status, age in years and sex. HLA class I and class II types, where available, came from metadata supplied by the sample provider rather than from assay-based typing.

Study-level results and caveats: The quantity of clinical and demographic metadata differed by source and by participant and was supplied without curation.

The immunoSEQ Assay, a bias-controlled multiplex PCR, was used to amplify TCRbeta CDR3 regions from genomic DNA. From the authors' description of their analysis: Within the assay, amplification of reference gene primers was used to estimate how many nucleated cells each sample contained. Sequence reads were collapsed and filtered to measure the absolute abundance of every unique TCRbeta CDR3 rearrangement. Productive Simpson clonality was computed per sample as the square root of Simpson's diversity index over productive rearrangements. Entries here come from immuneACCESS through TCRdb and include only in-frame sequences with V and J called. Some clones fail to appear in such tables; in the studies checked, an unresolved V gene covers under half of the shortfall, and the cause of the remainder is unknown. D and trimming were read from the DNA, whereas the V and J calls and clone size are those reported in that table. The sample includes 30,000 to 45,000 clones, with around 88% observed a single time. Of the sample, almost 5% is held by the ten largest clones.

CDR1 is given as SGHAT and CDR2 as FQNNGV, both from the germline V gene. Counted from cysteine to phenylalanine, this CDR3 has 12 amino acids. Of the read, only the CDR3 DNA is kept; its 36 bases are in frame from base 1. The rearrangement combines TRBV11-2 with TRBJ1-5, and possibly TRBD1, on 6 matching bases. The receptor was derived from a woman between 65 and 79 years old with active COVID-19. Material: peripheral blood. The base sequence is TGTGCCAGCAGCCCAGGGCAGGGGCCCCAGCACTTT. The encoded protein is CASSPGQGPQHF.